Shown below are 18 T cell receptor beta chains from a single sample sequenced in a study of beta chain features in type 1 diabetes. Sequencing targeted expressed TCRB transcripts, as all isolated RNA had been reverse transcribed. Only in-frame clones appear in the TCRdb table, and some are missing; sequencing was by immunoSEQ multiplex PCR. The data show some 900,000 clones, 15% to 20% seen once. The sequenced material came from naive CD4+ T cells from blood. The receptors come from a woman under 30 in good health.

This clone was counted only a few times. The rearrangement uses TRBV5-1 and TRBJ2-1; no definite D call. CDR1 and CDR2 from the germline V gene are SGHRS and YFSETQ. The CDR3 totals 16 residues. Between the trimmed V and J ends, which lost 4 bases and 0 bases, there was a span of 14 bases. The CDR3 bases are TGCGCCAGCAGCCCGCAGCAGGCGAGCTCCTACAATGAGCAGTTCTTC. This sequence encodes CASSPQQASSYNEQFF.

This chain connects TRBV28 to TRBJ2-5; D gene unclear. This CDR3 is 14 amino acids long. The germline V gene has CDR1 MDHEN and CDR2 SYDVKM. The ends were cut back, 3 bases at V and 1 base at J, with 9 bases in the middle. The CDR3 sequence: CASSFAAAQETQYF. For the CDR3, the DNA is TGTGCCAGCAGTTTTGCGGCAGCCCAAGAGACCCAGTACTTC.

This clone has just a few counts. This chain uses TRBV6-5 with TRBJ2-6; the D is unclear. Trimming took off 4 bases at V and 0 bases at J, with 7 bases between the two ends. Germline CDR1 reads MNHEY; CDR2 reads SVGAGI. The CDR3 has 15 residues. This CDR3 is CASSWVPSGANVLTF. CDR3 sequence (DNA): TGTGCCAGCAGTTGGGTACCCTCTGGGGCCAACGTCCTGACTTTC.

The genes are TRBV15 and TRBJ2-1; 8 bases agree with TRBD2. The V and J ends lost 1 base and 9 bases, in that order; junction bases with no gene match: 8. The CDR3 runs to 15 residues. Per germline, CDR1 LNHNV and CDR2 YYDKDF (reference sequence). CDR3 region: CATSRAEAGASEQFF. The CDR3 DNA reads TGTGCCACCAGCAGAGCCGAAGCGGGAGCTTCTGAGCAGTTCTTC.

This chain joins TRBV5-4 and TRBJ2-5; D may be TRBD2 (6 bases). V was shortened by 4 bases and J by 0 bases, with 7 bases between the two germline ends. Germline lookup yields CDR1 SGHNT and CDR2 YYREEE (reference sequence). The CDR3 sequence is 13 residues long. The CDR3 nucleotides read TGTGCCAGCAGCGCGGGATACCAAGAGACCCAGTACTTC. Translation gives CASSAGYQETQYF.

The chain employs TRBV19 and TRBJ2-7; D remains unclear. The CDR3 has 14 amino acids. Per the germline V gene, CDR1 is LNHDA and CDR2 is SQIVND (reference sequence). V was pared by 5 bases and J by 5 bases, with 16 bases between. CDR3 sequence (DNA): TGTGCCAGTAGTTTACGACCTAGTTTCCACGAGCAGTACTTC. Amino acid sequence: CASSLRPSFHEQYF.

The V call is TRBV5-1, the J call TRBJ2-3; D ambiguous. V lost 0 bases and J 0 bases, leaving 11 bases between the germline ends. The germline gives CDR1 SGHRS, CDR2 YFSETQ. The CDR3 runs 16 residues. The CDR3 loop is CASSLGRATSTDTQYF. CDR3 in DNA: TGCGCCAGCAGCTTGGGCCGTGCAACTAGCACAGATACGCAGTATTTT.

J is TRBJ2-3 and V is TRBV29-1; D possibly corresponds to TRBD1 (5 bases). In germline, CDR1 is SQVTM, CDR2 ANQGSEA. The length of the CDR3 is 15 residues. The V end was cut by 5 bases, the J end by 0 bases, with 15 bases between. CDR3 region: CSVLGGASSTDTQYF. The DNA of the CDR3 is TGCAGCGTTTTGGGTGGGGCATCGAGCACAGATACGCAGTATTTT.

V and J are TRBV27 and TRBJ2-7; 9 bases map to TRBD1. Trimming cost V 3 bases and J 4 bases; bases outside gene matches: 10. CDR1 and CDR2 from the germline V gene are MNHEY and SMNVEV (reference sequence). The CDR3 is 16 residues long. The chain's CDR3 is CASSFNPGQGLYEQYF. CDR3 in DNA: TGTGCCAGCAGTTTCAATCCGGGACAGGGACTTTACGAGCAGTACTTC.

In regard to this clone: The same CDR3 also results from other DNA sequences found in this sample. The chain joins TRBV19 to TRBJ2-2; no reliable D call. This CDR3 comprises 14 residues. V gave up 0 bases and J gave up 3 bases, with 5 bases separating them. Germline-derived CDR1 and CDR2 are LNHDA and SQIVND (reference sequence). Written as DNA, the CDR3 is TGTGCCAGTAGTATAGATCGGGACACCGGGGAGCTGTTTTTT. Protein product: CASSIDRDTGELFF.

The table lists this clone with a few counts. The chain carries TRBV5-1 and TRBJ2-7; 9 nucleotides match TRBD1. The CDR3 consists of 13 residues. V lost 4 bases to trimming and J lost 5 bases; unmatched junction nucleotides: 4. CDR1 and CDR2 from the germline V gene are SGHRS and YFSETQ. The CDR3 DNA reads TGCGCCAGCAGCAGGGACAGGGCAGACGAGCAGTACTTC. Amino acids: CASSRDRADEQYF. The full variable domain, rest sourced from reference TRBV5-1 and TRBJ2-7, is KAGVTQTPRYLIKTRGQQVTLSCSPISGHRSVSWYQQTPGQGLQFLFEYFSETQRNKGNFPGRFSGRQFSNSRSEMNVSTLELGDSALYLCASSRDRADEQYFGPGTRLTVT.

This clone was recorded a few times. The rearrangement joins TRBV11-2 to TRBJ2-7; no firm D call. The V gene lost 1 base and the J gene lost 6 bases, with 13 bases spanning the gap. This CDR3 comprises 14 residues. Germline CDR1 is SGHAT and CDR2 is FQNNGV. CDR3 sequence: CASSLGTQEREQYF. In nucleotides, the CDR3 is TGTGCCAGCAGCTTAGGGACCCAGGAGCGCGAGCAGTACTTC.

This clone was seen only a few times. J is TRBJ2-3 and V is TRBV25-1; 11 bases align to TRBD2. The trim removed 1 base at V and 5 bases at J, leaving 8 bases unmatched. Germline V gene data show CDR1 as MGHDK and CDR2 as SYGVNS. The CDR3 covers 17 residues. The CDR3 nucleotides are TGTGCCAGCAGTGAATGGTGGGCTAGCGGGAGGATAGATACGCAGTATTTT. It translates to CASSEWWASGRIDTQYF.

The chain uses TRBV28 and TRBJ2-7; unclear D gene. The V gene's germline CDR1 is MDHEN and CDR2 SYDVKM. V shed 3 bases and J shed 6 bases, with 9 bases lying between them. This CDR3 region has 12 residues. The CDR3 DNA reads as TGTGCCAGCAGTTTTAAGTGGGTCGAGCAGTACTTC. It translates to CASSFKWVEQYF.

The V gene is TRBV7-2, the J gene TRBJ2-1; 8 bases are a match to TRBD2. Germline values: CDR1 SGHTA, CDR2 FQGNSA. The CDR3 has 15 amino acids. The J segment lost 4 bases and the V segment lost 2 bases, leaving 4 bases of the junction unmatched. CDR3 DNA: TGTGCCAGCAGCTTATCTAGCGGGCGGTACAATGAGCAGTTCTTC. As protein: CASSLSSGRYNEQFF.

The rearrangement links TRBV28 to TRBJ1-1; no clear D. Germline loops: CDR1 MDHEN, CDR2 SYDVKM. The V and J ends lost 1 base and 8 bases respectively, with 14 bases between them. CDR3 length: 14 amino acids. The CDR3 DNA sequence: TGTGCCAGCAGTTTATATCCCAGCCCGAGGGAAGCTTTCTTT. Translation gives CASSLYPSPREAFF.

This clone was counted only a few times. This chain connects TRBV11-2 to TRBJ2-5, with D uncertain. With 5 bases removed from V and 4 bases from J, the gap between germline ends came to 5 bases. The CDR3 covers 11 residues. The germline CDR1 and CDR2 sequences are SGHAT and FQNNGV. This CDR3 is CASSIRETQYF. The CDR3 DNA reads TGTGCCAGCAGCATTCGAGAGACCCAGTACTTC. Complete variable domain (other parts from reference TRBV11-2 and TRBJ2-5): EAGVAQSPRYKIIEKRQSVAFWCNPISGHATLYWYQQILGQGPKLLIQFQNNGVVDDSQLPKDRFSAERLKGVDSTLKIQPAKLEDSAVYLCASSIRETQYFGPGTRLLVL.

This clone has only a few counts. Other DNA sequences of this sample code for an identical CDR3. The V call is TRBV9, the J call TRBJ2-5; 7 nucleotides align to TRBD2. This CDR3 contains 14 residues. V lost 0 bases to trimming and J lost 5 bases; unmatched junction nucleotides: 4. Germline V gives CDR1 SGDLS, CDR2 YYNGEE. In DNA, the CDR3 is TGTGCCAGCAGCGTAGACCGGGGAGGGGAGACCCAGTACTTC. Its translation: CASSVDRGGETQYF.